The 9 T cell receptor beta chains given below trace back to one sample, sequenced in a study of identical twins (dated by TCRdb to the mid-2010s). Library method: 5' RACE. The reads were generated on an Illumina HiSeq 2000. TCRdb itself trimmed the public reads at Q25 with fastp, ran MiXCR and retained productive beta chains. CDR3 protein duplicates are merged, each entry listing the most common genes and DNA. The sample records 690,000 or so distinct CDR3 sequences, 6.1% of which are singletons. 1.5% to 2% of the sample is taken by the ten largest. Sequences were obtained from naive T cells sorted from blood. The cell subset or site label corresponds to: cells isolated with a human naive T-cell isolation kit. All receptors derive from a man younger than 30 in good health.

This chain connects TRBV11-3 to TRBJ2-2, with D possibly TRBD2 on 5 matching bases. This CDR3 has 15 amino acids. Per germline, CDR1 SGHNT and CDR2 YENEEA. V lost 5 bases and J lost 4, with 14 bases in between. The CDR3 bases are TGTGCCAGCAGCCCGCGAGGAGGAGGCACCGGGGAGCTGTTTTTT. Its translation: CASSPRGGGTGELFF.

This clonotype has only a few counts. The rearrangement links TRBV11-2 to TRBJ2-5, with D perhaps TRBD1 (5 bases). The CDR3 contains 16 residues. The V end lost 3 bases, the J end lost 5 bases, and 19 bases lay between the germline ends. Germline V CDR1 and CDR2: SGHAT, FQNNGV. The CDR3 loop is CASSFPSIDQGETQYF. In DNA form, the CDR3 reads TGTGCCAGCAGCTTTCCCTCAATCGACCAGGGCGAGACCCAGTACTTC.

In this sample, this clonotype turned up many times. This chain connects TRBV24-1 to TRBJ2-2; TRBD2 matches at 10 bases. CDR1 and CDR2 from the germline V gene are KGHDR and SFDVKD. The CDR3 extends over 17 amino acids. With 3 bases clipped from V and 0 bases from J, the junction kept 3 bases outside the gene matches. DNA of the CDR3: TGTGCCACCAGTGATAAAGGACTAGCGGCGAACACCGGGGAGCTGTTTTTT. It is translated as CATSDKGLAANTGELFF.

This clonotype was detected only a few times. J is TRBJ1-2 and V is TRBV12-3 or TRBV12-4; 10 bases align to TRBD1. This CDR3 is built from 14 residues. With V trimmed by 6 bases and J by 8 bases, 9 bases remained unmatched. As DNA, the CDR3 is TGTGCCAGCAGCCGGGACAGGGGCAAGGGAGGCTACACCTTC. It encodes CASSRDRGKGGYTF.

This chain links TRBV7-9 with TRBJ2-5; TRBD1 matches 8 bases. CDR1 is SEHNR, CDR2 FQNEAQ, per germline (reference sequence). V shed 6 bases, J shed 5 bases, and the junction held 8 bases outside the gene matches. The CDR3 has 14 amino acids. For the CDR3, the DNA is TGTGCCAGCAGGATGGCAGGGGGCCAGGAGACCCAGTACTTC. Its translation is CASRMAGGQETQYF.

The table lists this clonotype with a few counts. The chain couples TRBV27 to TRBJ2-2, with a weak D call TRBD1 (6 bases). CDR1 and CDR2 (germline): MNHEY, SMNVEV (reference sequence). CDR3 length: 15 amino acids. The V gene lost 2 bases and the J gene lost 6 bases, with 13 bases spanning the gap. CDR3 sequence (DNA): TGTGCCAGCAGTTTACTCGTACAGGGTCCCGGGGAGCTGTTTTTT. This gives the protein CASSLLVQGPGELFF.

This clonotype appeared many times. The chain joins TRBV6-6 to TRBJ2-5; D might be TRBD2 (6 bases). The CDR3 has 13 residues. V lost 8 bases to trimming and J lost 2 bases, with 12 bases between them. The germline gives CDR1 MNHNY, CDR2 SVGAGI (reference sequence). CDR3 in DNA: TGTGCCAGCGGACCGACTAGACAAGAGACCCAGTACTTC. This translates into CASGPTRQETQYF.

There are many counts of this clonotype. This sequence joins TRBV29-1 and TRBJ2-1, with 9 nucleotides matching TRBD2. The CDR3 has 11 amino acids. Germline V gives CDR1 SQVTM, CDR2 ANQGSEA. The J segment lost 10 bases and the V segment lost 6 bases, leaving 4 bases of the junction unmatched. The CDR3 spells CSVDAGGEQFF. The CDR3 bases are TGCAGCGTCGACGCGGGGGGGGAGCAGTTCTTC.

This clonotype was picked up many times. This chain joins TRBV29-1 and TRBJ2-1; D gene uncertain. This CDR3 spans 11 amino acids. The germline CDR1 and CDR2 sequences are SQVTM and ANQGSEA. The V gene lost 4 bases and the J gene lost 6 bases, with 7 bases spanning the gap. The CDR3 is CSVGYGNEQFF. The CDR3 DNA reads as TGCAGCGTTGGCTATGGCAATGAGCAGTTCTTC.